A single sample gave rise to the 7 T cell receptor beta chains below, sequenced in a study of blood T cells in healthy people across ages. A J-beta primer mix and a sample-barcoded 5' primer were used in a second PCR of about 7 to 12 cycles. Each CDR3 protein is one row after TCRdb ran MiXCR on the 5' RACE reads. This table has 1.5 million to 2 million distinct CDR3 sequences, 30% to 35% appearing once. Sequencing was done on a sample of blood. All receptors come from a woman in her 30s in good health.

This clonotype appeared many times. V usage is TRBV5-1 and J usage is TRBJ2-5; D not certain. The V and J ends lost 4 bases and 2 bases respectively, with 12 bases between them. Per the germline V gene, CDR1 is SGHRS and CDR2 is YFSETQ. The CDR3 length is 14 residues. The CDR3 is CASSPAWGQETQYF. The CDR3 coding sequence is TGCGCCAGCAGCCCCGCCTGGGGACAAGAGACCCAGTACTTC.

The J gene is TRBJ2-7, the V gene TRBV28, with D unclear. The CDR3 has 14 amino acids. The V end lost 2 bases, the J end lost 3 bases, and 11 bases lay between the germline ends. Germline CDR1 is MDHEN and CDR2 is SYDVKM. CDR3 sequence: CASSLGTVFYEQYF. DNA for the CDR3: TGTGCCAGCAGTTTAGGTACGGTTTTCTACGAGCAGTACTTC. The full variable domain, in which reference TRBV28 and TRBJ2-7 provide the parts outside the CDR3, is DVKVTQSSRYLVKRTGEKVFLECVQDMDHENMFWYRQDPGLGLRLIYFSYDVKMKEKGDIPEGYSVSREKKERFSLILESASTNQTSMYLCASSLGTVFYEQYFGPGTRLTVT.

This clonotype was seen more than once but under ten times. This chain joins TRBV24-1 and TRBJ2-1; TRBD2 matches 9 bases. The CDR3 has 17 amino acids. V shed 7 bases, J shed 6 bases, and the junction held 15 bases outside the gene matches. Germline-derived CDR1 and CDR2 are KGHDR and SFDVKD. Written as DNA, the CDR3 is TGTGCCACCAGCGGAGCGGAGGGACTAGCTTTCGGCAATGAGCAGTTCTTC. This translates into CATSGAEGLAFGNEQFF.

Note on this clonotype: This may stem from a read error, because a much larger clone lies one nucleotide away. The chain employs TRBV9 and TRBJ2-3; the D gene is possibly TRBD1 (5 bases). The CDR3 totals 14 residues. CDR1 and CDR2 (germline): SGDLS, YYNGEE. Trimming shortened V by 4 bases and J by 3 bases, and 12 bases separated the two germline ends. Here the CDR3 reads CASSPMTATDTQYF. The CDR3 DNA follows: TGTGCCAGCAGCCCCATGACAGCTACAGATACGCAGTATTTT.

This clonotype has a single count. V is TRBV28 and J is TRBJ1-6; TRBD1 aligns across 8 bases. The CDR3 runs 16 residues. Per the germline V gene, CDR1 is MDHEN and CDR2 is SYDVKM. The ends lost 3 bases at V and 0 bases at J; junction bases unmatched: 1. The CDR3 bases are TGTGCCAGCAGTTTTGGGACAGGCTCCTATAATTCACCCCTCCACTTT. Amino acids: CASSFGTGSYNSPLHF.

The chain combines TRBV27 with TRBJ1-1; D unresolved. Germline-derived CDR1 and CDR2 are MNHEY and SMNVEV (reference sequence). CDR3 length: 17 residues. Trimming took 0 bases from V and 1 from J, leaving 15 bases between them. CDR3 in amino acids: CASSLSSPDTENTEAFF. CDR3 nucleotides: TGTGCCAGCAGTTTATCGTCCCCCGATACAGAGAACACTGAAGCTTTCTTT.

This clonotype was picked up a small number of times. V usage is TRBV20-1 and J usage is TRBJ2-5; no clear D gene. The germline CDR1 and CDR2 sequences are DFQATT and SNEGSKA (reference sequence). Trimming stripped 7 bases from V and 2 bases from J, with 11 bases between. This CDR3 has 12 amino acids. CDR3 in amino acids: CSVAPVQETQYF. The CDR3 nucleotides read TGCAGTGTGGCCCCGGTACAAGAGACCCAGTACTTC.